This is a list of T cell receptor beta chains from one sample in a study of post-analysis software for immune sequencing data. TCRdb ran MiXCR on the PCR reads and lists one entry per CDR3 protein. This table holds 430,000 or so distinct CDR3 sequences, 39% found once. The sequencing input was blood. The receptor set was obtained from a girl aged 2 to 9 with multiple sclerosis. Both conserved end residues are part of each CDR3. A D gene is named only where the DNA matches it firmly. Some rows have no size entry. The others give once, few or many, or a class for an expanded clone.

few TRBJ2-7 TRBV21-1 NA CASSKVANEQYF TGTGCCAGCAGCAAAGTAGCGAACGAGCAGTACTTC
once TRBJ2-7 TRBV3-1 TRBD2 CASSQTTSDSYEQYF TGTGCCAGCAGCCAGACGACTAGCGATTCCTACGAGCAGTACTTC
few TRBJ1-2 TRBV5-1 NA CASSLEAGEGYTF TGCGCCAGCAGCTTGGAGGCAGGGGAAGGCTACACCTTC
NA TRBJ1-6 TRBV5-1 NA CASSSLRAENSPLHF TGCGCCAGCAGCTCCTTACGGGCCGAAAATTCACCCCTCCACTTT
few TRBJ2-1 TRBV7-2 TRBD2 CASSSHSGSYNEQFF TGTGCCAGCAGCTCCCATAGCGGGAGCTACAATGAGCAGTTCTTC
few TRBJ1-2 TRBV20-1 NA CSVGRAGDGYTF TGCAGTGTGGGCAGGGCCGGTGATGGCTACACCTTC
NA TRBJ2-5 TRBV28 TRBD2 CASSPGGSPETQYF TGTGCCAGCAGTCCGGGCGGGAGTCCAGAGACCCAGTACTTC
NA TRBJ2-1 TRBV5-1 NA CASSALTPNSFNEQFF TGCGCCAGCAGTGCCCTCACTCCTAATAGCTTCAATGAGCAGTTCTTC
few TRBJ2-3 TRBV30 NA CAWKDRGTDTQYF TGTGCCTGGAAGGACCGAGGCACAGATACGCAGTATTTT
NA TRBJ1-4 TRBV10-3 NA CAISESTRSNEKLFF TGTGCCATCAGTGAGTCGACTCGGTCAAATGAAAAACTGTTTTTT
NA TRBJ2-5 TRBV3-1 TRBD2 CASAQRGALRQETQYF TGTGCCAGTGCCCAGCGGGGGGCCCTAAGACAAGAGACCCAGTACTTC
many TRBJ2-1 TRBV7-7 NA CASSLGQTYGEQFF TGTGCTAGCAGCTTAGGCCAAACCTACGGTGAGCAGTTCTTC
NA TRBJ2-7 TRBV20-1 NA CSARDYGAEASSYEQYF TGCAGTGCTAGAGATTATGGAGCGGAGGCTAGCTCCTACGAGCAGTACTTC
NA TRBJ1-1 TRBV7-9 NA CASSSKMGSTEAFF TGTGCCAGCAGCTCCAAGATGGGGAGCACTGAAGCTTTCTTT
NA TRBJ2-7 TRBV19 TRBD1 CASSITGASYEQYF TGTGCCAGTAGTATAACAGGGGCTTCCTACGAGCAGTACTTC
NA TRBJ2-3 TRBV24-1 NA CATSDPTNTDTQYF TGTGCCACCAGTGACCCCACGAACACAGATACGCAGTATTTT
NA TRBJ1-2 TRBV12-3/TRBV12-4 TRBD1 CASSLYRGHGYTF TGTGCCAGCAGTTTGTACAGGGGCCATGGCTACACCTTC
NA TRBJ2-7 TRBV28 NA CASLARALPYEQYF TGTGCCAGCCTCGCGAGGGCTTTACCCTACGAGCAGTACTTC
NA TRBJ2-3 TRBV19 TRBD1 CASRDSSTDTQYF TGTGCCAGTCGGGACAGCTCCACAGATACGCAGTATTTT
few TRBJ2-2 TRBV25-1 TRBD1 CASIDGTGDTGELFF TGTGCCAGCATCGACGGGACAGGGGACACCGGGGAGCTGTTTTTT
NA TRBJ1-1 TRBV20-1 NA CSVLVPGLVEAFF TGCAGTGTTCTGGTACCGGGACTGGTTGAAGCTTTCTTT
NA TRBJ1-2 TRBV20-1 NA CSASLQESYGYTF TGCAGTGCTAGCCTACAGGAATCCTATGGCTACACCTTC
few TRBJ2-3 TRBV29-1 NA CSVVLVLEASTDTQYF TGCAGCGTTGTGTTAGTCCTAGAAGCTAGCACAGATACGCAGTATTTT
few TRBJ2-7 TRBV27 NA CASSPMGRPYEQYF TGTGCCAGCAGTCCTATGGGCCGACCCTACGAGCAGTACTTC
NA TRBJ1-5 TRBV7-8 NA CASSPARRGGYVYNEPQHF TGTGCCAGCAGCCCGGCTCGACGGGGGGGATACGTATACAATGAGCCCCAGCATTTT
NA TRBJ1-1 TRBV29-1 NA CSVEKEWRGNTEAFF TGCAGCGTTGAAAAGGAATGGAGGGGAAACACTGAAGCTTTCTTT